These 32 T cell receptor beta chains share one sample of origin, sequenced in a study of T cell responses to AZD1222 COVID-19 vaccine. The table came from immunoSEQ multiplex PCR; TCRdb's copy has only in-frame clones and leaves some out. The sample comprises 65,000 to 75,000 clones, approximately 90% of which are singletons, and 4% to 5% rests with the top ten. Sample: peripheral blood, taken 28 days after the second dose of the MenACWY control vaccine. These receptors were obtained from an adult who received the MenACWY meningococcal vaccine as a control.

The chain has TRBV7-2 and TRBJ1-4, with 8 bases fitting TRBD1. The germline gives CDR1 SGHTA, CDR2 FQGNSA. J gave up 5 bases and V 5 bases, and 4 bases lay outside the gene matches. This CDR3 spans 14 amino acids. The CDR3 sequence: CASSRTGLNEKLFF. As DNA, the CDR3 is TGTGCCAGCAGCCGGACAGGGCTAAATGAAAAACTGTTTTTT. Supplemented by reference TRBV7-2 and TRBJ1-4, the full variable domain reads GAGVSQSPSNKVTEKGKDVELRCDPISGHTALYWYRQSLGQGLEFLIYFQGNSAPDKSGLPSDRFSAERTGGSVSTLTIQRTQQEDSAVYLCASSRTGLNEKLFFGSGTQLSVL.

The chain uses TRBV7-8 and TRBJ1-2; 9 bases align to TRBD1. This CDR3 has 13 residues. J lost 8 bases, V lost 6 bases, and 7 bases had no gene match. The germline gives CDR1 SGHVS, CDR2 FQNEAQ. CDR3 sequence: CASRQGQGNGYTF. As DNA, the CDR3 is TGTGCCAGCAGGCAGGGACAGGGCAACGGCTACACCTTC.

The gene calls are TRBV11-2 and TRBJ2-5; no firm D call. Germline CDR1 SGHAT, CDR2 FQNNGV. Trimming shortened V by 1 base and J by 2 bases, and 2 bases separated the two germline ends. The CDR3 spans 12 residues. CDR3 nucleotide sequence: TGTGCCAGCAGCTTAGCTCAAGAGACCCAGTACTTC. It yields the protein CASSLAQETQYF.

This chain uses TRBV28 with TRBJ2-7; the match to TRBD2 covers 10 bases. Germline V lookup: CDR1 MDHEN, CDR2 SYDVKM. The V and J ends lost 4 bases and 2 bases, in that order; junction bases with no gene match: 5. The CDR3 contains 15 residues. In DNA, the CDR3 is TGTGCCAGCAGTTCCGGACTAGCGGCACCCTACGAGCAGTACTTC. Translation: CASSSGLAAPYEQYF.

The chain is built from TRBV3-1 (or the pseudogene TRBV3-2) and TRBJ1-4; D is undetermined. Trimming took off 1 base at V and 4 bases at J, with 10 bases between the two ends. The germline V gene encodes CDR1 LGHDT and CDR2 YNNKEL (reference sequence). This CDR3 comprises 15 residues. This chain's CDR3 is CASSQGQVFNEKLFF. DNA of the CDR3: TGTGCCAGCAGCCAAGGGCAGGTCTTTAATGAAAAACTGTTTTTT.

This chain links TRBV19 with TRBJ2-7; perhaps TRBD1 as D (5 bases). Germline values: CDR1 LNHDA, CDR2 SQIVND (reference sequence). V dropped 5 bases and J dropped 3 bases, with 14 bases sitting between them. This CDR3 comprises 14 residues. CDR3 protein: CASSPRQNGYEQYF. Here the CDR3 DNA reads TGTGCCAGTAGTCCTAGACAGAACGGCTACGAGCAGTACTTC.

This clone showed up just once. The chain has TRBV11-3 and TRBJ2-7; 7 nucleotides align to TRBD1. The CDR3 runs 15 residues. CDR1 SGHNT and CDR2 YENEEA come from the germline V gene. J was trimmed by 5 bases and V by 6 bases; bases with no gene match: 13. The CDR3 loop reads CASSPEGDSMHEQYF. The CDR3 DNA reads as TGTGCCAGCAGTCCGGAAGGGGACAGCATGCACGAGCAGTACTTC. Based on the CDR3 plus reference TRBV11-3 and TRBJ2-7, the full variable domain is EAGVVQSPRYKIIEKKQPVAFWCNPISGHNTLYWYLQNLGQGPELLIRYENEEAVDDSQLPKDRFSAERLKGVDSTLKIQPAELGDSAVYLCASSPEGDSMHEQYFGPGTRLTVT.

CDR3 region: CASSFSGGSQPQHF. CDR3 bases: TGTGCCAGCAGTTTCTCAGGGGGAAGTCAGCCCCAGCATTTT. The chain recombines TRBV27 with TRBJ1-5; 7 bases align to TRBD1. The CDR3 extends over 14 amino acids. Germline V gene data show CDR1 as MNHEY and CDR2 as SMNVEV (reference sequence). The V and J ends lost 3 bases and 6 bases, in that order; junction bases with no gene match: 5.

The chain employs TRBV9 and TRBJ2-1; 10 bases fit TRBD1. V dropped 3 bases and J dropped 7; count of bases not matched to a gene: 4. The CDR3 extends over 14 amino acids. Germline V gives CDR1 SGDLS, CDR2 YYNGEE. The CDR3 loop reads CASSAGTGANEQFF. Written as DNA, the CDR3 is TGTGCCAGCAGCGCCGGGACAGGGGCTAATGAGCAGTTCTTC.

V is TRBV5-1 and J is TRBJ2-2; TRBD1 is a possible D gene (5 bases). The CDR3 length is 14 residues. CDR1 and CDR2 from the germline V gene are SGHRS and YFSETQ. Trimming stripped 0 bases from V and 7 bases from J, with 10 bases between. CDR3 DNA: TGCGCCAGCAGCTTGGATCCAGGGATCGGGGAGCTGTTTTTT. It encodes CASSLDPGIGELFF.

The V and J genes are TRBV28 and TRBJ2-2; D unresolved. Germline-derived CDR1 and CDR2 are MDHEN and SYDVKM. Trimming took 3 bases from V and 3 from J, leaving 11 bases between them. The CDR3 totals 15 residues. CDR3 protein: CASSFLGPDTGELFF. The CDR3 DNA reads as TGTGCCAGCAGTTTTCTGGGTCCGGACACCGGGGAGCTGTTTTTT.

The rearrangement links TRBV7-2 to TRBJ1-1; the D is unclear. V was pared by 1 base and J by 3 bases, with 6 bases between. Germline V gene sequence: CDR1 SGHTA, CDR2 FQGNSA. The CDR3 consists of 13 residues. The CDR3: CASSLVGDTEAFF. CDR3 coding DNA: TGTGCCAGCAGCTTAGTGGGTGACACTGAAGCTTTCTTT.

This clone was counted once. The rearrangement links TRBV28 to TRBJ1-4, with no clear D. Germline lookup yields CDR1 MDHEN and CDR2 SYDVKM. CDR3 size: 14 residues. Trimming left V 3 bases short and J 8 bases short, with 13 bases between. The CDR3 region has the DNA TGTGCCAGCAGTTTGTCGGGGTATAGGGAAAAACTGTTTTTT. As protein: CASSLSGYREKLFF.

V gene TRBV6-5 combines with J gene TRBJ1-1; D not certain. With 7 bases removed from V and 11 bases from J, the gap between germline ends came to 17 bases. CDR1 and CDR2 from the germline V gene are MNHEY and SVGAGI. The length of the CDR3 is 12 residues. The CDR3 loop reads CASNPAGSEAFF. The CDR3 nucleotides are TGTGCCAGCAATCCCGCCGGGTCAGAGGCTTTCTTT.

The DNA for the CDR3 is TGTGCCAGCAGTTTAGGGGCAGCCTCTGGCTACACCTTC. This sequence encodes CASSLGAASGYTF. The chain recombines TRBV12-3 or TRBV12-4 with TRBJ1-2, with no clear D. Trimming shortened V by 1 base and J by 7 bases, and 10 bases separated the two germline ends. The CDR3 sequence is 13 residues long.

V and J are TRBV6-5 and TRBJ1-1, with D hard to call. Germline CDR1 and CDR2: MNHEY and SVGAGI. Trimming stripped 2 bases from V and 11 bases from J, with 12 bases between. The CDR3 runs 12 residues. This CDR3 reads CASSYPRGGAFF. The DNA of the CDR3 is TGTGCCAGCAGTTACCCTCGGGGTGGCGCTTTCTTT.

The rearrangement uses TRBV11-3 and TRBJ2-2; TRBD1 might be the D (6 bases). CDR3 length: 14 residues. Germline V gene sequence: CDR1 SGHNT, CDR2 YENEEA. The V and J ends lost 2 bases and 7 bases respectively, with 11 bases between them. CDR3 coding DNA: TGTGCCAGCAGCTTAACAGGGTATGGCGGGGAGCTGTTTTTT. Its translation is CASSLTGYGGELFF.

This chain uses TRBV9 with TRBJ1-4; possible D gene TRBD1, 5 bases. V lost 4 bases and J 8 bases, leaving 18 bases between the germline ends. In germline, CDR1 is SGDLS, CDR2 YYNGEE. The CDR3 is made up of 15 amino acids. CDR3 DNA sequence: TGTGCCAGCAGCCCTAGGGACCAAGGCTCGGAAAAACTGTTTTTT. Translation: CASSPRDQGSEKLFF.

The J gene is TRBJ2-7, the V gene TRBV2, with D unresolved. This CDR3 is built from 13 residues. Germline lookup yields CDR1 SNHLY and CDR2 FYNNEI. V lost 6 bases and J 2 bases, leaving 11 bases between the germline ends. The CDR3 is CASRAPEPYEQYF. CDR3 nucleotide sequence: TGTGCCAGCAGGGCCCCAGAGCCCTACGAGCAGTACTTC.

The gene calls are TRBV19 and TRBJ2-1; 14 bases line up with TRBD2. The ends lost 5 bases at V and 12 bases at J; junction bases unmatched: 12. In germline, CDR1 is LNHDA, CDR2 SQIVND (reference sequence). The length of the CDR3 is 16 residues. The CDR3 DNA reads TGTGCCAGTAGTCCCCAGACTAGCGGGGGGGCTTTAGGGCAGTTCTTC. Translated, it gives CASSPQTSGGALGQFF.

CDR3 sequence (DNA): TGTGCCAGTAGTGGAGTTGGGGAGCTGTTTTTT. Its translation: CASSGVGELFF. The genes are TRBV19 and TRBJ2-2, with D unclear. The germline V gene has CDR1 LNHDA and CDR2 SQIVND (reference sequence). The CDR3 is 11 residues long. The V and J ends lost 5 bases and 8 bases respectively, with 6 bases between them.

The chain joins TRBV14 to TRBJ1-2; D ambiguous. Germline-derived CDR1 and CDR2 are SGHDN and FVKESK. The V end lost 0 bases, the J end lost 3 bases, and 11 bases lay between the germline ends. This CDR3 has 15 residues. The CDR3 spells CASSQEMGAYYGYTF. In DNA, the CDR3 is TGTGCCAGCAGCCAAGAGATGGGAGCCTACTATGGCTACACCTTC.

The rearrangement uses TRBV3-1 (or the pseudogene TRBV3-2) and TRBJ2-7; possibly TRBD1 or TRBD2 for D (7 bases each). This CDR3 spans 14 amino acids. The V and J ends lost 4 bases and 5 bases respectively, with 15 bases between them. Germline assignment: CDR1 LGHDT and CDR2 YNNKEL (reference sequence). The CDR3, as DNA: TGTGCCAGCAGCCTCCGACAGGGAGGGGACGAGCAGTACTTC. It specifies CASSLRQGGDEQYF.

This clone was seen more than once but under ten times. V and J are TRBV5-4 and TRBJ1-6; D is unclear. Trimming pared 3 bases from V and 6 bases from J, leaving 13 bases between. Per the germline V gene, CDR1 is SGHNT and CDR2 is YYREEE (reference sequence). The CDR3 runs to 15 residues. The CDR3 sequence: CASSSHGQSNSPLHF. The CDR3 coding sequence is TGTGCCAGCAGCTCCCACGGGCAGTCTAATTCACCCCTCCACTTT.

This clone showed up just once. The rearrangement joins TRBV20-1 to TRBJ2-7; 7 bases map to TRBD2. This CDR3 spans 15 amino acids. Germline values: CDR1 DFQATT, CDR2 SNEGSKA (reference sequence). With 3 bases clipped from V and 3 bases from J, the junction kept 11 bases outside the gene matches. The CDR3 coding sequence is TGCAGTGCTAGTCGTTTGGGGAGGGGCAGCTACGAGCAGTACTTC. This encodes CSASRLGRGSYEQYF.

The rearrangement joins TRBV25-1 to TRBJ1-1, with 8 bases that match TRBD1. Losses at the gene ends were 4 bases for V and 5 bases for J; bases not matched to a gene: 9. This CDR3 spans 15 amino acids. Per the germline V gene, CDR1 is MGHDK and CDR2 is SYGVNS. The CDR3 here is CASSAPGQGSTEAFF. The CDR3 region has the DNA TGTGCCAGCAGTGCACCTGGACAGGGAAGTACTGAAGCTTTCTTT.

The chain links TRBV6-2 or TRBV6-3 to TRBJ2-3; 12 nucleotides align to TRBD2. Germline V gene lookup returns CDR1 MNHEY and CDR2 SVGEGT. V gave up 3 bases and J gave up 0 bases; unmatched junction bases: 7. CDR3 length: 18 residues. CDR3 residues: CASSYPRTSGVSTDTQYF. For the CDR3, the DNA is TGTGCCAGCAGTTATCCCCGGACTAGCGGGGTTAGCACAGATACGCAGTATTTT.

The chain links TRBV2 to TRBJ1-6; no definite D call. This CDR3 contains 15 residues. Trimming cost V 7 bases and J 5 bases, with 15 bases left between them. Germline values: CDR1 SNHLY, CDR2 FYNNEI. The CDR3 is CASTPRRSDNSPLHF. CDR3 coding DNA: TGTGCCAGCACCCCCCGGCGGTCTGATAATTCACCCCTCCACTTT.

A single count supports this clone. CDR3 sequence (DNA): TGCAGCGTCTCGGTCTCCTACGAGCAGTACTTC. Its protein product is CSVSVSYEQYF. V and J are TRBV29-1 and TRBJ2-7; no reliable D call. V dropped 6 bases and J dropped 0 bases, with 6 bases sitting between them. Germline loops: CDR1 SQVTM, CDR2 ANQGSEA. The CDR3 sequence is 11 residues long.

The chain has TRBV14 and TRBJ1-1; TRBD1 agrees at 8 bases. CDR1 and CDR2 (germline): SGHDN, FVKESK. V shed 4 bases, J shed 9 bases, and the junction held 10 bases outside the gene matches. This CDR3 region has 14 residues. CDR3 in amino acids: CASSRTGLGRKAFF. DNA for the CDR3: TGTGCCAGCAGCCGGACAGGGCTGGGCCGAAAAGCTTTCTTT.

The rearrangement links TRBV12-3 or TRBV12-4 to TRBJ1-1, with D possibly being TRBD1 (6 bases). V was trimmed by 8 bases and J by 7 bases, leaving 17 bases between them. The CDR3 length is 13 residues. CDR3 nucleotide sequence: TGTGCCAGCGTCTGGGGGACACAGGATGAAGCTTTCTTT. Its protein product is CASVWGTQDEAFF.

The DNA of the CDR3 is TGTGCCAGCAGTTTAATCGGGAACACTGAAGCTTTCTTT. Amino acids: CASSLIGNTEAFF. The rearrangement uses TRBV12-3 or TRBV12-4 and TRBJ1-1; D ambiguous. This CDR3 has 13 amino acids. V lost 2 bases to trimming and J lost 1 base, with 5 bases between them.